The TCR beta chain under discussion was sequenced for a study of blood T cell repertoires in COVID-19. At the level of the study: Acute-phase and convalescent COVID-19 samples originated in the United States, Italy and Spain. Nucleic acid was either cDNA or gDNA, and it came from T cells, B-cell-depleted T cells, or PBMCs.

In the original processing: Reference gene primer amplification gave nucleated cell count estimates. Repertoires were generated with immunoSEQ multiplex PCR, while TCRdb's copy carries only in-frame clones and drops some. D and trimming were read from the DNA, whereas the V and J calls and clone size are those reported in that table. The sample lists a few hundred thousand clones, approximately 89% occurring once. Germline V gene sequence: CDR1 SGHVS, CDR2 FQNEAQ. This CDR3 contains 17 residues. J gave up 10 bases and V 5 bases, and 13 bases lay outside the gene matches. V gene TRBV7-8 combines with J gene TRBJ2-1; 14 bases map to TRBD2. The source material was peripheral blood. The sequence derives from a woman in her forties or fifties with acute or convalescent COVID-19. CDR3: CASSPNEGLAGVREQFF. Written as DNA, the CDR3 is TGTGCCAGCAGCCCTAACGAGGGACTAGCGGGAGTCCGCGAGCAGTTCTTC.